These T cell receptor beta chains were read from a single sample in a study of blood T cell repertoires in COVID-19. Sequencing was performed with immunoSEQ multiplex PCR; in TCRdb, only in-frame clones are kept and a portion is missing. The sample has 200,000 to 250,000 clones; about 80% are singletons. What was sequenced was peripheral blood. The source of these receptors is a woman of 80 years or more with COVID-19, enrolled during active disease. The CDR3 runs from the conserved cysteine through the conserved F or W. Fields, in order: CDR3 DNA, CDR3 protein, V gene, clone size, D gene, J gene. D genes are given only for firm matches. Clone size is stated in some rows and not others, as once, few, many or a class when expanded.

CDR3nt: TGTGCCAGCAGTTTATATGGCTCGGAGACCCAGTACTTC
CDR3aa: CASSLYGSETQYF
v_gene: TRBV27
abundance: -
d_gene: -
j_gene: TRBJ2-5

CDR3nt: TGTGCCAGCAGTACTGGGACAGGGGGTAGTTCGGCTTTCTTT
CDR3aa: CASSTGTGGSSAFF
v_gene: TRBV27
abundance: -
d_gene: TRBD1
j_gene: TRBJ1-1

CDR3nt: TGTGCCAGCAGCCGGCCCACCGGGGAGCTGTTTTTT
CDR3aa: CASSRPTGELFF
v_gene: TRBV3-1/TRBV3-2
abundance: -
d_gene: -
j_gene: TRBJ2-2

CDR3nt: TGCAGCGTTACTGGACTAGCAGCCCATAGCACAGATACGCAGTATTTT
CDR3aa: CSVTGLAAHSTDTQYF
v_gene: TRBV29-1
abundance: -
d_gene: TRBD2
j_gene: TRBJ2-3

CDR3nt: TGTGCCAGCAGCCCGGACTGGGGATCAGATACGCAGTATTTT
CDR3aa: CASSPDWGSDTQYF
v_gene: TRBV7-3
abundance: -
d_gene: -
j_gene: TRBJ2-3

CDR3nt: TGTGCCAGCACCCCGTCGAGAGCCCAAGAGACCCAGTACTTC
CDR3aa: CASTPSRAQETQYF
v_gene: TRBV2
abundance: -
d_gene: -
j_gene: TRBJ2-5

CDR3nt: TGTGCCACCAGCAGGGAAGTTAGCGGGAGTCGGAATGAGCAGTTCTTC
CDR3aa: CATSREVSGSRNEQFF
v_gene: TRBV15
abundance: -
d_gene: TRBD2
j_gene: TRBJ2-1

CDR3nt: TGTGCCAGCAGGACGGCCCATGACAGGGGGCGAGAAAAACTGTTTTTT
CDR3aa: CASRTAHDRGREKLFF
v_gene: TRBV27
abundance: -
d_gene: TRBD1
j_gene: TRBJ1-4

CDR3nt: TGTGCCAGCAGCCGCGGCGGGGGTGTTGCGAACACTGAAGCTTTCTTT
CDR3aa: CASSRGGGVANTEAFF
v_gene: TRBV5-6
abundance: -
d_gene: -
j_gene: TRBJ1-1

CDR3nt: TGTGCCAGCAGCTTAAACTACCGTTACGAGCAGTACTTC
CDR3aa: CASSLNYRYEQYF
v_gene: TRBV7-9
abundance: -
d_gene: -
j_gene: TRBJ2-7

CDR3nt: TGTGCCAGCAGCCCGACCGAATACGGAGGGAATCAGCCCCAGCATTTT
CDR3aa: CASSPTEYGGNQPQHF
v_gene: TRBV7-2
abundance: -
d_gene: -
j_gene: TRBJ1-5

CDR3nt: TGTGCCAGCAGTGATCGCCGGGTATCCCTGTCGCTTGGGGAGCTGTTTTTT
CDR3aa: CASSDRRVSLSLGELFF
v_gene: TRBV6-1
abundance: -
d_gene: -
j_gene: TRBJ2-2

CDR3nt: TGTGCCACCAGCAGAGATAAACGGGGGATTTATACGCAGTATTTT
CDR3aa: CATSRDKRGIYTQYF
v_gene: TRBV15
abundance: -
d_gene: -
j_gene: TRBJ2-3

CDR3nt: TGTGCCAGCTGTCAGGGGTTGTCCTACGAGCAGTACTTC
CDR3aa: CASCQGLSYEQYF
v_gene: TRBV6-5
abundance: -
d_gene: -
j_gene: TRBJ2-7

CDR3nt: TGCGCCAGCAGCCCCGGGGAGGGCCTCTACAATGAGCAGTTCTTC
CDR3aa: CASSPGEGLYNEQFF
v_gene: TRBV4-1
abundance: -
d_gene: TRBD2
j_gene: TRBJ2-1

CDR3nt: TGTGCCAGCAGCCCCAGACAGAAAATCTATGGCTACACCTTC
CDR3aa: CASSPRQKIYGYTF
v_gene: TRBV7-2
abundance: -
d_gene: -
j_gene: TRBJ1-2

CDR3nt: TGTGCCATCAGTGGTAGCTCAGGGTTAGGGAACACTGAAGCTTTCTTT
CDR3aa: CAISGSSGLGNTEAFF
v_gene: TRBV10-3
abundance: -
d_gene: -
j_gene: TRBJ1-1

CDR3nt: TGTGCCAGTAGCCCAGCGGGAGATACGCAGTATTTT
CDR3aa: CASSPAGDTQYF
v_gene: TRBV19
abundance: -
d_gene: -
j_gene: TRBJ2-3

CDR3nt: TGCGCCAGCAGTCCTAGACCCTGGGAGTTAACCGGGGAGCTGTTTTTT
CDR3aa: CASSPRPWELTGELFF
v_gene: TRBV5-1
abundance: -
d_gene: -
j_gene: TRBJ2-2

CDR3nt: TGTGCCAGCAGCCGACTCCCAGGACTATGGTCACCCCTCCACTTT
CDR3aa: CASSRLPGLWSPLHF
v_gene: TRBV16
abundance: -
d_gene: -
j_gene: TRBJ1-6

CDR3nt: TGTGCCAGCAGTTCCCCGAGGGACAGGGGGCATGGCTACACCTTC
CDR3aa: CASSSPRDRGHGYTF
v_gene: TRBV27
abundance: -
d_gene: TRBD1
j_gene: TRBJ1-2

CDR3nt: TGTGCCAGCAGCCCCCACCGGGGCACCATATATTTT
CDR3aa: CASSPHRGTIYF
v_gene: TRBV7-8
abundance: -
d_gene: -
j_gene: TRBJ1-3

CDR3nt: TGTGCCAGCAGTTGGGACAGGAACACTGAAGCTTTCTTT
CDR3aa: CASSWDRNTEAFF
v_gene: TRBV12-3/TRBV12-4
abundance: -
d_gene: TRBD1
j_gene: TRBJ1-1

CDR3nt: TGTGCCAGCAGGGACCTGAGGGACACCAAACCCTACGAGCAGTACTTC
CDR3aa: CASRDLRDTKPYEQYF
v_gene: TRBV2
abundance: -
d_gene: -
j_gene: TRBJ2-7

CDR3nt: TGTGCCGCGGGGGACGAGGGGCAGCCCCAGCATTTT
CDR3aa: CAAGDEGQPQHF
v_gene: TRBV2
abundance: -
d_gene: -
j_gene: TRBJ1-5

CDR3nt: TGTGCCAGCAGCCCAAAACGGACAGGGCAGGAGGAGACCCAGTACTTC
CDR3aa: CASSPKRTGQEETQYF
v_gene: TRBV3-1/TRBV3-2
abundance: -
d_gene: TRBD1
j_gene: TRBJ2-5

CDR3nt: TGTGCCAGTAGTACGGGACAGGGAAATTCACCCCTCCACTTT
CDR3aa: CASSTGQGNSPLHF
v_gene: TRBV19
abundance: -
d_gene: TRBD1
j_gene: TRBJ1-6

CDR3nt: TGCAGTGCTAGTCTTAGCGGGGTCTACGAGCAGTACTTC
CDR3aa: CSASLSGVYEQYF
v_gene: TRBV20-1
abundance: few
d_gene: TRBD2
j_gene: TRBJ2-7

CDR3nt: TGTGCCAGCAGCCAAGGTGGGGGCTGGTTCTTC
CDR3aa: CASSQGGGWFF
v_gene: TRBV3-1/TRBV3-2
abundance: -
d_gene: -
j_gene: TRBJ2-1

CDR3nt: TGTGCCAGCAGCTCCATCTACCCTTCCTACGAGCAGTACTTC
CDR3aa: CASSSIYPSYEQYF
v_gene: TRBV9
abundance: few
d_gene: -
j_gene: TRBJ2-7

CDR3nt: TGTGCCAGTACAGTCACAGGGTATGGCTACACCTTC
CDR3aa: CASTVTGYGYTF
v_gene: TRBV19
abundance: -
d_gene: -
j_gene: TRBJ1-2

CDR3nt: TGTGCCAGCAGCCAAGGTAGCGGGGGGGATACGCAGTATTTT
CDR3aa: CASSQGSGGDTQYF
v_gene: TRBV3-1/TRBV3-2
abundance: -
d_gene: TRBD2
j_gene: TRBJ2-3

CDR3nt: TGTGCCAGCAGCTTTAGGAGGAACACTGAAGCTTTCTTT
CDR3aa: CASSFRRNTEAFF
v_gene: TRBV13
abundance: -
d_gene: -
j_gene: TRBJ1-1

CDR3nt: TGCAGCGCCTTACCTACAGGGAACACTGAAGCTTTCTTT
CDR3aa: CSALPTGNTEAFF
v_gene: TRBV29-1
abundance: -
d_gene: -
j_gene: TRBJ1-1

CDR3nt: TGTGCCAGCAGCCAACGGTTGGCAGATACGCAGTATTTT
CDR3aa: CASSQRLADTQYF
v_gene: TRBV3-1/TRBV3-2
abundance: -
d_gene: -
j_gene: TRBJ2-3

CDR3nt: TGTGCCACCGCGGAGGACAGCTATCAGCCCCAGCATTTT
CDR3aa: CATAEDSYQPQHF
v_gene: TRBV19
abundance: -
d_gene: -
j_gene: TRBJ1-5

CDR3nt: TGTGCCAGCAGCGCAACAGGGGTCGACACTGAAGCTTTCTTT
CDR3aa: CASSATGVDTEAFF
v_gene: TRBV7-3
abundance: -
d_gene: TRBD1
j_gene: TRBJ1-1

CDR3nt: TGTGCCAGCTCACCTGGACAGGGACGCAATCAGCCCCAGCATTTT
CDR3aa: CASSPGQGRNQPQHF
v_gene: TRBV18
abundance: -
d_gene: TRBD1
j_gene: TRBJ1-5

CDR3nt: TGTGCCAGCACCTACACCGGGACAGGGGGCGCAGGGGAAAAACTGTTTTTT
CDR3aa: CASTYTGTGGAGEKLFF
v_gene: TRBV7-9
abundance: -
d_gene: TRBD1
j_gene: TRBJ1-4

CDR3nt: TGTGCCAGCGTGTTAGCGGGAGGGCAGAACACCGGGGAGCTGTTTTTT
CDR3aa: CASVLAGGQNTGELFF
v_gene: TRBV7-8
abundance: once
d_gene: TRBD2
j_gene: TRBJ2-2

CDR3nt: TGCGCCAGCAGCCCGGCCGGGATCCGAGGCTACACCTTC
CDR3aa: CASSPAGIRGYTF
v_gene: TRBV5-1
abundance: -
d_gene: -
j_gene: TRBJ1-2

CDR3nt: TGTGCCAGCAGCTTAAGAAGGGACAGGGCTCACTATGGCTACACCTTC
CDR3aa: CASSLRRDRAHYGYTF
v_gene: TRBV7-8
abundance: once
d_gene: TRBD1
j_gene: TRBJ1-2

CDR3nt: TGTGCCAGCAGGGACAGGGGAGTCGTGCAGCCCCAGCATTTT
CDR3aa: CASRDRGVVQPQHF
v_gene: TRBV28
abundance: -
d_gene: TRBD1
j_gene: TRBJ1-5

CDR3nt: TGTGCCAGCAGCTTGGGCAGGAACTATGGCTACACCTTC
CDR3aa: CASSLGRNYGYTF
v_gene: TRBV5-6
abundance: -
d_gene: -
j_gene: TRBJ1-2

CDR3nt: TGTGCCAGCCTGCGAGGGGGGGGATTCCAAGAGACCCAGTACTTC
CDR3aa: CASLRGGGFQETQYF
v_gene: TRBV2
abundance: -
d_gene: -
j_gene: TRBJ2-5

CDR3nt: TGCAGCGTTGATCTGGCAAACGGGGGATCCCAGTACTTC
CDR3aa: CSVDLANGGSQYF
v_gene: TRBV29-1
abundance: -
d_gene: -
j_gene: TRBJ2-5

CDR3nt: TGTGCCAGCAGCCAGGGACAGGGCCATACAGAAGCTTTCTTT
CDR3aa: CASSQGQGHTEAFF
v_gene: TRBV7-9
abundance: -
d_gene: TRBD1
j_gene: TRBJ1-1

CDR3nt: TGTGCCAGCAGCGTCCTGGCAACGAACACCGGGGAGCTGTTTTTT
CDR3aa: CASSVLATNTGELFF
v_gene: TRBV9
abundance: -
d_gene: -
j_gene: TRBJ2-2

CDR3nt: TGTGCCAGCAGTCGGGACAGGGGGAACTATGGCTACACCTTC
CDR3aa: CASSRDRGNYGYTF
v_gene: TRBV2
abundance: -
d_gene: TRBD1
j_gene: TRBJ1-2

CDR3nt: TGCAGCGTTGAAGTTCTAGCGACCTACAATGAGCAGTTCTTC
CDR3aa: CSVEVLATYNEQFF
v_gene: TRBV29-1
abundance: -
d_gene: -
j_gene: TRBJ2-1

CDR3nt: TGTGCCAGTAGTATACGGGGCACAGGGGGACACTACGAGCAGTACTTC
CDR3aa: CASSIRGTGGHYEQYF
v_gene: TRBV19
abundance: -
d_gene: TRBD1
j_gene: TRBJ2-7

CDR3nt: TGTGCCATTTCAGGACAGTCGAATCAGCCCCAGCATTTT
CDR3aa: CAISGQSNQPQHF
v_gene: TRBV10-3
abundance: -
d_gene: -
j_gene: TRBJ1-5

CDR3nt: TGCGCCAGCCGTAGCGGGAGTGGCACCGGGGAGCTGTTTTTT
CDR3aa: CASRSGSGTGELFF
v_gene: TRBV5-1
abundance: -
d_gene: TRBD2
j_gene: TRBJ2-2